This T cell receptor beta chain was captured in a study of cytotoxic CD8 clonotypes in ibrutinib-treated CLL. The study's findings and limits: Measured clonality at baseline was greater than in age-matched healthy donors and tracked with circulating CD8+ T-cell counts. Public clonotypes showed up rarely, and on treatment they shrank or held steady.

This CDR3 is 12 amino acids long. Between the trimmed V and J ends, which lost 4 bases and 2 bases, there was a span of 5 bases. Germline V gene sequence: CDR1 SNHLY, CDR2 FYNNEI. Note on this clone: Antigen specificity is unknown.

Using immunoSEQ multiplex PCR, the repertoire was profiled, and TCRdb retains in-frame clones only, with some absent. Of some 300,000 clones listed, more than 65% were seen once; the top ten hold over 5%. This material consisted of PBMCs, taken before ibrutinib treatment. The V gene is TRBV2, the J gene TRBJ2-5; D uncertain. This TCR came from a human donor with chronic lymphocytic leukemia. The DNA of the CDR3 is TGTGCCAGCAGTGGGTGGCAAGAGACCCAGTACTTC. Amino acids: CASSGWQETQYF.